The present entry profiles one T cell receptor (beta chain) with its context. This table comes from immunoSEQ multiplex PCR, and its TCRdb copy is limited to in-frame clones, with some not included. The sample records fewer than 350,000 clones, around 86% being singletons. This sample stems from a study of blood T cell repertoires in COVID-19. In germline, CDR1 is MNHEY, CDR2 SMNVEV (reference sequence). V dropped 3 bases and J dropped 0; count of bases not matched to a gene: 6. This CDR3 is 16 amino acids long. The chain employs TRBV27 and TRBJ1-1; 8 bases are shared with TRBD1. The receptor's source is a woman aged 40 to 55 with acute COVID-19. Material: PBMCs or T cells enriched from blood (not recorded which). CDR3 sequence (DNA): TGTGCCAGCAGTTTTAACAGGGGGGTTATGAACACTGAAGCTTTCTTT. Its translation: CASSFNRGVMNTEAFF.